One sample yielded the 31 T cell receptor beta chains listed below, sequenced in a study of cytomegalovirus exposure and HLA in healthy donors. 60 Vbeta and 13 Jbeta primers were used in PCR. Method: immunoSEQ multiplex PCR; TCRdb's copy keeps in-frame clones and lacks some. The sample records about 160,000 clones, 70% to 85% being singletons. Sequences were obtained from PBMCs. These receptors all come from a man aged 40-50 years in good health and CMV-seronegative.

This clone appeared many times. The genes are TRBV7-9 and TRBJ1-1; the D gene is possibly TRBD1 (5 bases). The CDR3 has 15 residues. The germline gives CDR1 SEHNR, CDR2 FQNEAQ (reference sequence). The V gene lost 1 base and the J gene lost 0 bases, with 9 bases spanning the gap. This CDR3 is CASSLERQLNTEAFF. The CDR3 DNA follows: TGTGCCAGCAGCTTAGAGCGACAGCTGAACACTGAAGCTTTCTTT.

The CDR3 DNA follows: TGTGCCAGCAGCGTAGGAAGTAGCGGGGGTTACTACGAGCAGTACTTC. This codes for CASSVGSSGGYYEQYF. The chain recombines TRBV9 with TRBJ2-7; 9 bases align to TRBD2. Germline V gene lookup returns CDR1 SGDLS and CDR2 YYNGEE. CDR3 length: 16 residues. The trim removed 0 bases at V and 3 bases at J, leaving 7 bases unmatched.

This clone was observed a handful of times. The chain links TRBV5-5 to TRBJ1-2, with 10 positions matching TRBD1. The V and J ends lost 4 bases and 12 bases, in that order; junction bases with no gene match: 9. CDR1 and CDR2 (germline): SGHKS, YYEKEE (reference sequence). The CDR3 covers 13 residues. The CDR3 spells CASSVQTGGGHTF. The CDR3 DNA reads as TGTGCCAGCAGCGTCCAGACAGGGGGCGGTCACACCTTC.

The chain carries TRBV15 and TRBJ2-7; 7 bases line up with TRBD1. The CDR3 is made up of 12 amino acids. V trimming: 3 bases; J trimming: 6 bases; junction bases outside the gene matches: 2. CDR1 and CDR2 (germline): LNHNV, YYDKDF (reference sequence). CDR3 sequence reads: CATSRTGSEQYF. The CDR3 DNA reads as TGTGCCACCAGCAGGACAGGGAGCGAGCAGTACTTC.

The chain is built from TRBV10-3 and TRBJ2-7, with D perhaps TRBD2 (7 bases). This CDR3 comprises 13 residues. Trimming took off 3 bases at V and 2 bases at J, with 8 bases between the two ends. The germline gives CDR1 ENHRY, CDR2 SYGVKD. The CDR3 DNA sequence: TGTGCCATCAGTGACGGGGGGCCCTACGAGCAGTACTTC. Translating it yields CAISDGGPYEQYF.

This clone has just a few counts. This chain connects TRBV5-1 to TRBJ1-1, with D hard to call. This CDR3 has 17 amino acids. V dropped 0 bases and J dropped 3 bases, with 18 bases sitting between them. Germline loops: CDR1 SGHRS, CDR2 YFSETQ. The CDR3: CASSLGSPLLYHTEAFF. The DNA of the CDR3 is TGCGCCAGCAGCTTGGGGTCCCCACTCCTCTACCACACTGAAGCTTTCTTT.

The CDR3 sequence is CASSLYPRDTQYF. The CDR3 DNA reads as TGTGCCAGCAGCTTGTACCCCAGAGATACGCAGTATTTT. V and J are TRBV7-8 and TRBJ2-3; D gene ambiguous. The ends were cut back, 3 bases at V and 5 bases at J, with 9 bases in the middle. The CDR3 totals 13 residues. The germline V gene has CDR1 SGHVS and CDR2 FQNEAQ.

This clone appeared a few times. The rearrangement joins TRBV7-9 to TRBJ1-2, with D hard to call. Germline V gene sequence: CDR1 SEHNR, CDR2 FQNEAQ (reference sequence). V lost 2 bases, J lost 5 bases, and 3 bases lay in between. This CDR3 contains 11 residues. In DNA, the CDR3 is TGTGCCAGCAGCTTACAATATGGCTACACCTTC. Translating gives CASSLQYGYTF. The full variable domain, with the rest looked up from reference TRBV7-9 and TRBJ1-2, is DTGVSQNPRHKITKRGQNVTFRCDPISEHNRLYWYRQTLGQGPEFLTYFQNEAQLEKSRLLSDRFSAERPKGSFSTLEIQRTEQGDSAMYLCASSLQYGYTFGSGTRLTVV.

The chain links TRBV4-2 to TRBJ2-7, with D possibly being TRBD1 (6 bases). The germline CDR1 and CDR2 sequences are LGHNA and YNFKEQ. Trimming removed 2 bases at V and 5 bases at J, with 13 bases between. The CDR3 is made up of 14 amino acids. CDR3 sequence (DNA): TGTGCCAGCAGCCAACTAACAGGGTTCGACGAGCAGTACTTC. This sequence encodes CASSQLTGFDEQYF.

CDR3 sequence: CASSTNPGRTEAFF. CDR3 nucleotide sequence: TGTGCCAGCAGCACGAATCCGGGAAGGACTGAAGCTTTCTTT. V is TRBV11-2 and J is TRBJ1-1; unclear D gene. This CDR3 is built from 14 residues. Trimming shortened V by 5 bases and J by 5 bases, and 15 bases separated the two germline ends. Germline V CDR1 and CDR2: SGHAT, FQNNGV.

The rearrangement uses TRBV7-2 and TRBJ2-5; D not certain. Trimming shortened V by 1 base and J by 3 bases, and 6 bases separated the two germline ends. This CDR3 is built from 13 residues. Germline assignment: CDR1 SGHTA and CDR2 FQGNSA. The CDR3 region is CASSLVPEETQYF. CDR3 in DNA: TGTGCCAGCAGCTTAGTACCAGAAGAGACCCAGTACTTC.

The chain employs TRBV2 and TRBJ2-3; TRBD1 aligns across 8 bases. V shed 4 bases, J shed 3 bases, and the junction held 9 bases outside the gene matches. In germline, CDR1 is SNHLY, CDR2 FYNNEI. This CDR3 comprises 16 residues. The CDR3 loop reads CASSVDRGAVTDTQYF. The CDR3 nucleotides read TGTGCCAGCAGTGTCGACAGGGGAGCTGTTACAGATACGCAGTATTTT.

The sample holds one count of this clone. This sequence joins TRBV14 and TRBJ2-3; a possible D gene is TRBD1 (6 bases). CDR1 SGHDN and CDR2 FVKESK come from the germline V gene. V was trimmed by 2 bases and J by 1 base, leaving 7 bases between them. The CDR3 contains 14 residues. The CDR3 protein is CASSQWGRTDTQYF. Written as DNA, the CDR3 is TGTGCCAGCAGCCAATGGGGGCGCACAGATACGCAGTATTTT.

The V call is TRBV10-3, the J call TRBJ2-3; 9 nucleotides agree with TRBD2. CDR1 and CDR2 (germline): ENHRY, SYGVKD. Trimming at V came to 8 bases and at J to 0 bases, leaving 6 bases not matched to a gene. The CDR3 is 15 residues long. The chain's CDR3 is CAIDPSGDSTDTQYF. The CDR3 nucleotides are TGTGCCATCGACCCTAGCGGGGACAGCACAGATACGCAGTATTTT.

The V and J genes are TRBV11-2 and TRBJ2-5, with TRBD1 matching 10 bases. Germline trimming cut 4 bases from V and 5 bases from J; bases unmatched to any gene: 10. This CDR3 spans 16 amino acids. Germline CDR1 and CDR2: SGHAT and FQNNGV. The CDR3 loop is CASSSPGQGRGETQYF. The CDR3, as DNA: TGTGCCAGCAGCTCCCCGGGACAGGGGCGGGGGGAGACCCAGTACTTC.

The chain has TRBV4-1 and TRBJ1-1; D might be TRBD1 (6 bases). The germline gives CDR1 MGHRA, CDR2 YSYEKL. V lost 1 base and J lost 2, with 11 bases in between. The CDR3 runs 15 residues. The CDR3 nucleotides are TGCGCCAGCAGCCAAGCGGACAGAGATAACACTGAAGCTTTCTTT. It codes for CASSQADRDNTEAFF.

CDR3 nucleotides: TGCGCCAGCAGCTTGGTGTCCTGGCAGGGGGCCGGGGAGCTGTTTTTT. It translates to CASSLVSWQGAGELFF. V is TRBV5-1 and J is TRBJ2-2; 7 nucleotides agree with TRBD1. CDR3 length equals 16 residues. With 0 bases clipped from V and 6 bases from J, the junction kept 8 bases outside the gene matches. From germline, CDR1 is SGHRS and CDR2 YFSETQ.

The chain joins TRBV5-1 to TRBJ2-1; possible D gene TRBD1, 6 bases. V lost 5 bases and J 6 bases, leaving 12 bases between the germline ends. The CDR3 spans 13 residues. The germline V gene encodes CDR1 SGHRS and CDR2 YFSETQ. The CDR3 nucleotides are TGCGCCAGCAGTTCCGGACAGCCCAATGAGCAGTTCTTC. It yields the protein CASSSGQPNEQFF.

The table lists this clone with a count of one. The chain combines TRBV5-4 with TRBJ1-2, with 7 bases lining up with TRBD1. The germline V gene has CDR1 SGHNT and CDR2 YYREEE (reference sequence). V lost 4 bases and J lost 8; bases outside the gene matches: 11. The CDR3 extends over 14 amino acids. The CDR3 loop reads CASSGVGGAQGYTF. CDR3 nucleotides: TGTGCCAGCAGCGGGGTAGGGGGCGCGCAGGGCTACACCTTC.

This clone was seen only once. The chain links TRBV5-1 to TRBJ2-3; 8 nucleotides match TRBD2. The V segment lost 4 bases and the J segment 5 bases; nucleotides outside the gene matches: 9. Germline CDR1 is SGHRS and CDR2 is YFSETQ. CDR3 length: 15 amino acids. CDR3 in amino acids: CASSDSGARGDTQYF. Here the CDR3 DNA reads TGCGCCAGCAGCGATAGCGGGGCTCGGGGAGATACGCAGTATTTT.

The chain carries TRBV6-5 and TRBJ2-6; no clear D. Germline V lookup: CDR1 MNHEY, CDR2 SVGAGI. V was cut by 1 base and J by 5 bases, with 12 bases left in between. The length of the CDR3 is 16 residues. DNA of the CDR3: TGTGCCAGCAGTTACTTGGGCAGATCAAGGGCCAACGTCCTGACTTTC. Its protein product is CASSYLGRSRANVLTF.

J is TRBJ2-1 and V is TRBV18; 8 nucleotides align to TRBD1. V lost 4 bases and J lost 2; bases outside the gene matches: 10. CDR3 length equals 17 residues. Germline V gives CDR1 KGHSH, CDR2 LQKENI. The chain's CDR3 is CASSLDRAAIPYNEQFF. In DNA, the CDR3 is TGTGCCAGCTCACTGGACAGGGCCGCTATACCCTACAATGAGCAGTTCTTC.

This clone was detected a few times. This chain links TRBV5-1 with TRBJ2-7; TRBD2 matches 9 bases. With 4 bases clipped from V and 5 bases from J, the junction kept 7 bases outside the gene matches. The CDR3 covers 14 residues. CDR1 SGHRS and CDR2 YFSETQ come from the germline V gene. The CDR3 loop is CASSPAGGVNEQYF. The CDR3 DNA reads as TGCGCCAGCAGCCCCGCGGGGGGGGTAAACGAGCAGTACTTC.

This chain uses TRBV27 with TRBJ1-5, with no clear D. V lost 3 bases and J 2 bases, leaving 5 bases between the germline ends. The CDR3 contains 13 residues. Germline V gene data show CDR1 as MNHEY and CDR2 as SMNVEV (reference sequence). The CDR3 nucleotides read TGTGCCAGCAGTTTCCGGGGCAATCAGCCCCAGCATTTT. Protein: CASSFRGNQPQHF.

CDR3 protein: CASSLTGGNSPLHF. DNA of the CDR3: TGTGCCAGCAGCCTAACAGGGGGAAATTCACCCCTCCACTTT. The chain joins TRBV13 to TRBJ1-6; 8 bases agree with TRBD1. Trimming cost V 5 bases and J 7 bases; bases outside gene matches: 4. The CDR3 loop spans 14 amino acids. Germline V gene sequence: CDR1 PRHDT, CDR2 FYEKMQ (reference sequence).

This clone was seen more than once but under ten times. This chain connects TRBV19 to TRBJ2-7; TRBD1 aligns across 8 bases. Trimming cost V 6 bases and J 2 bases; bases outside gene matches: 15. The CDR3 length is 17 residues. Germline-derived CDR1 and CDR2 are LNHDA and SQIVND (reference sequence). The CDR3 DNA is TGTGCCAGTAGCATCTCCGGGACAGGCCTAATCGCCTACGAGCAGTACTTC. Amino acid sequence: CASSISGTGLIAYEQYF.

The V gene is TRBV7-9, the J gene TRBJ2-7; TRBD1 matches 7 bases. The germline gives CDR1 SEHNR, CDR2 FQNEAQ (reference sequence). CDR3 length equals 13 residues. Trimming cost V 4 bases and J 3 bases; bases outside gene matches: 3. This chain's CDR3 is CASSSTGFYEQYF. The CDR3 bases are TGTGCCAGCAGCTCGACAGGGTTCTACGAGCAGTACTTC.

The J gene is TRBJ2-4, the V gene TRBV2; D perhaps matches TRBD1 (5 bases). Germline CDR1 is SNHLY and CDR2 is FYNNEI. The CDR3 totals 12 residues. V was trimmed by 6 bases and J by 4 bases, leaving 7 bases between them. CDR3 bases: TGTGCCAGCAGGGGGCCTAAAAACATTCAGTACTTC. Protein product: CASRGPKNIQYF.

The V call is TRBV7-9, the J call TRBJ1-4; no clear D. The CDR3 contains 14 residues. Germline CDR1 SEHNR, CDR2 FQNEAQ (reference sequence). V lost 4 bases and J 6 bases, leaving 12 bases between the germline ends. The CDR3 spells CASSYVSGYEKLFF. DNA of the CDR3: TGTGCCAGCAGCTATGTGTCAGGATATGAAAAACTGTTTTTT.

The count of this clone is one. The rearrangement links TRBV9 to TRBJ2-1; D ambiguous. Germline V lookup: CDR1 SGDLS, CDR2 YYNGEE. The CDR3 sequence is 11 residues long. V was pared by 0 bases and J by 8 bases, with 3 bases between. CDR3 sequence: CASSVEHEQFF. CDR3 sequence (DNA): TGTGCCAGCAGCGTAGAGCATGAGCAGTTCTTC. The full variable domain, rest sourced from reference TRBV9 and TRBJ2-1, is DSGVTQTPKHLITATGQRVTLRCSPRSGDLSVYWYQQSLDQGLQFLIQYYNGEERAKGNILERFSAQQFPDLHSELNLSSLELGDSALYFCASSVEHEQFFGPGTRLTVL.

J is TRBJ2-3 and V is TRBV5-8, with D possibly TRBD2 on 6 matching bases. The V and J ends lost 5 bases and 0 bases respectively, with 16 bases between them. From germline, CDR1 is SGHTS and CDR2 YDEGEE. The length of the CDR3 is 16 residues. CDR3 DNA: TGTGCCAGCAGTACGGCCACTAGCTCTAGCACAGATACGCAGTATTTT. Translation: CASSTATSSSTDTQYF.